A selection of T cell receptor beta chains follows, all from one sample in a study of OX40 agonist ivuxolimab in advanced cancers. Data came from immunoSEQ multiplex PCR; TCRdb stores just in-frame clones and leaves some out. The sample has 48,000 or so clones; over 80% are singletons. Here the sequenced sample was CD4+ or CD8+ T cells sorted from blood, taken in a trial of the OX40 agonist ivuxolimab. Receptors were obtained from an adult with an advanced solid tumor such as melanoma, head and neck, liver or kidney cancer. Each CDR3 is given with its conserved first and last residue. A D gene is named only where the DNA matches it firmly. The size entry is marked missing in some rows and otherwise reads once, few, many or a size class.

j_gene: TRBJ1-1; v_gene: TRBV6-6; abundance: NA; d_gene: NA; CDR3nt: TGTGCCAGCAGTTACCTAGGGGAAGCTTTCTTT; CDR3aa: CASSYLGEAFF
j_gene: TRBJ2-5; v_gene: TRBV6-5; abundance: NA; d_gene: NA; CDR3nt: TGTGCCAGCAGTTACATCTGGGGCGCTTCCAAAGAGACCCAGTACTTC; CDR3aa: CASSYIWGASKETQYF
j_gene: TRBJ2-7; v_gene: TRBV5-4; abundance: NA; d_gene: NA; CDR3nt: TGTGCCAGCAGCTTGGCGGGCGGCACCTACGAGCAGTACTTC; CDR3aa: CASSLAGGTYEQYF
j_gene: TRBJ1-2; v_gene: TRBV18; abundance: NA; d_gene: TRBD1; CDR3nt: TGTGCCAGCTCACCGTCCGGACAGGCAAACCATGGCTACACCTTC; CDR3aa: CASSPSGQANHGYTF
j_gene: TRBJ2-3; v_gene: TRBV2; abundance: NA; d_gene: NA; CDR3nt: TGTGCCAGCAGTGAGTGGAGAAGCACAGATACGCAGTATTTT; CDR3aa: CASSEWRSTDTQYF
j_gene: TRBJ2-7; v_gene: TRBV11-3; abundance: few; d_gene: NA; CDR3nt: TGTGCCAGCAGCGATGGGCCTTCCTACGAGCAGTACTTC; CDR3aa: CASSDGPSYEQYF
j_gene: TRBJ2-5; v_gene: TRBV30; abundance: NA; d_gene: NA; CDR3nt: TGTGCCTGGACCGACTACCAAGAGACCCAGTACTTC; CDR3aa: CAWTDYQETQYF
j_gene: TRBJ2-5; v_gene: TRBV30; abundance: NA; d_gene: NA; CDR3nt: TGTGCCTGGAGTTCCACTGGGAAAGAGACCCAGTACTTC; CDR3aa: CAWSSTGKETQYF
j_gene: TRBJ2-1; v_gene: TRBV12-5; abundance: few; d_gene: NA; CDR3nt: TGTGCTAGTGGTTTGATCAGGGGCAATGAGCAGTTCTTC; CDR3aa: CASGLIRGNEQFF
j_gene: TRBJ2-7; v_gene: TRBV10-2; abundance: NA; d_gene: NA; CDR3nt: TGCGCCAGCGCGGAGGACTACGAGCAGTACTTC; CDR3aa: CASAEDYEQYF
j_gene: TRBJ2-7; v_gene: TRBV10-3; abundance: NA; d_gene: NA; CDR3nt: TGTGCCATCAGCACGACAGGCTACGAGCAGTACTTC; CDR3aa: CAISTTGYEQYF
j_gene: TRBJ1-6; v_gene: TRBV7-2; abundance: NA; d_gene: NA; CDR3nt: TGTGCCAGCAGCTTAGTCAGGGGCTTTCTTAATTCACCCCTCCACTTT; CDR3aa: CASSLVRGFLNSPLHF
j_gene: TRBJ2-3; v_gene: TRBV9; abundance: NA; d_gene: TRBD2; CDR3nt: TGTGCCAGCACCCCTCTGGGAGCGGGGGGGCCAACAGATACGCAGTATTTT; CDR3aa: CASTPLGAGGPTDTQYF
j_gene: TRBJ2-3; v_gene: TRBV10-3; abundance: NA; d_gene: TRBD2; CDR3nt: TGTGCCATCAAACCGGGTAGCGGGGGTAGCACAGATACGCAGTATTTT; CDR3aa: CAIKPGSGGSTDTQYF
j_gene: TRBJ2-3; v_gene: TRBV19; abundance: once; d_gene: TRBD2; CDR3nt: TGTGCCAGTAGTATAAGCGGGGGGGCCGTCGATACGCAGTATTTT; CDR3aa: CASSISGGAVDTQYF
j_gene: TRBJ2-3; v_gene: TRBV5-8; abundance: NA; d_gene: TRBD1; CDR3nt: TGTGCCAGCAGCTCCGCCGGACAGGTCCTAAGCACAGATACGCAGTATTTT; CDR3aa: CASSSAGQVLSTDTQYF
j_gene: TRBJ1-3; v_gene: TRBV19; abundance: NA; d_gene: NA; CDR3nt: TGTGCCAGCTCTTTCGGGAGTGCTGGAAACACCATATATTTT; CDR3aa: CASSFGSAGNTIYF
j_gene: TRBJ2-1; v_gene: TRBV6-5; abundance: NA; d_gene: TRBD1; CDR3nt: TGTGCCAGCAGTCTACAGGGGAATGAGCAGTTCTTC; CDR3aa: CASSLQGNEQFF
j_gene: TRBJ1-6; v_gene: TRBV7-3; abundance: NA; d_gene: NA; CDR3nt: TGTGCCAGCAGCTTAAAAGGGGAGGATTCACCCCTCCACTTT; CDR3aa: CASSLKGEDSPLHF
j_gene: TRBJ2-1; v_gene: TRBV9; abundance: few; d_gene: TRBD1; CDR3nt: TGTGCCAGCAGCCGCGTAGGGGGCCAGGATGAGCAGTTCTTC; CDR3aa: CASSRVGGQDEQFF
j_gene: TRBJ1-1; v_gene: TRBV4-1; abundance: NA; d_gene: NA; CDR3nt: TGCGCCAGCAGCCAAGAACGACAGGCTAACACTGAAGCTTTCTTT; CDR3aa: CASSQERQANTEAFF
j_gene: TRBJ2-1; v_gene: TRBV11-3; abundance: NA; d_gene: NA; CDR3nt: TGTGCCAGCAGCTTAGAGGCAGGGACCTACAATGAGCAGTTCTTC; CDR3aa: CASSLEAGTYNEQFF
j_gene: TRBJ2-3; v_gene: TRBV6-1; abundance: NA; d_gene: NA; CDR3nt: TGTGCCAGCAGGGAATCCACAGATACGCAGTATTTT; CDR3aa: CASRESTDTQYF
j_gene: TRBJ1-4; v_gene: TRBV7-9; abundance: NA; d_gene: NA; CDR3nt: TGTGCCAGCAGCCCCCGGACTCAACCTGGTGAAAAACTGTTTTTT; CDR3aa: CASSPRTQPGEKLFF